This T cell receptor (beta chain) came from a study of blood T cells in healthy people across ages. The authors ran a second PCR of about 6 to 11 cycles using a sample-barcoded 5' primer and a J-beta primer mix. TCRdb re-derived calls from the 5' RACE reads in MiXCR, one entry per CDR3 protein. Counted here are approximately 770,000 distinct CDR3 sequences, 55% to 70% occurring once; the ten biggest clones make up over 20%. Germline CDR1 MNHEY, CDR2 SVGEGT. V lost 6 bases and J 3 bases, leaving 12 bases between the germline ends. The CDR3 loop spans 13 amino acids. J is TRBJ2-7 and V is TRBV6-2 or TRBV6-3; perhaps TRBD1 as D (6 bases). The TCR comes from a man aged 25 to 45 in good health. The sequencing sample was made of blood. CDR3 sequence reads: CASSRQVLYEQYF. In nucleotides, the CDR3 is TGTGCCAGCAGCCGACAGGTTCTCTACGAGCAGTACTTC.